The 6 T cell receptor beta chains presented below share a single source sample, sequenced in a study of T-cell reconstitution after alpha-beta-depleted transplantation in children. Library preparation (for TCRbeta) was performed with unique molecular identifiers. TCRdb re-analysed the PCR reads in MiXCR, keeping a single row per CDR3 protein. The sample comprises 100,000 to 120,000 distinct CDR3 sequences, around 6.4% of which are singletons, and less than 30% rests with the top ten. This material consisted of PBMCs, mostly from graft donor cells, taken 360 days after TCRalphabeta/CD19-depleted stem cell transplant. The source is a male patient between 2 and 15 years old who had a stem cell transplant for acute lymphoblastic leukemia, so the T cells may come from the graft donor.

The table lists this clonotype with many counts. This chain links TRBV15 with TRBJ1-6; 9 bases align to TRBD1. Germline V gives CDR1 LNHNV, CDR2 YYDKDF (reference sequence). This CDR3 contains 14 residues. J lost 9 bases, V lost 5 bases, and 5 bases had no gene match. The CDR3 DNA is TGTGCCACCAGCCCCCGGGACAGGGTTTCACCCCTCCACTTT. As protein: CATSPRDRVSPLHF.

Only a few counts were recorded for this clonotype. The junction and the germline gene differ at one end; a read error may be behind it. The chain joins TRBV20-1 to TRBJ2-1; D not resolved. Germline CDR1 reads DFQATT; CDR2 reads SNEGSKA (reference sequence). This CDR3 has 17 amino acids. The CDR3 DNA is TGCTGTGCTAGAGAAGGCGGACCCTACAATCCCTACAATGAGCAGTTCTTC. Translation gives CCAREGGPYNPYNEQFF.

This clonotype appeared many times. The rearrangement links TRBV7-2 to TRBJ1-5; D gene unclear. The CDR3 is made up of 12 amino acids. V gave up 3 bases and J gave up 3 bases, with 3 bases separating them. Germline CDR1 SGHTA, CDR2 FQGNSA. The CDR3 DNA reads TGTGCCAGCAGCTTGGACAATCAGCCCCAGCATTTT. Amino acids: CASSLDNQPQHF.

Only a few counts were recorded for this clonotype. J is TRBJ2-7 and V is TRBV10-3, with D uncertain. V dropped 2 bases and J dropped 7 bases, with 18 bases sitting between them. The CDR3 sequence is 15 residues long. Germline V gene data show CDR1 as ENHRY and CDR2 as SYGVKD. In DNA form, the CDR3 reads TGTGCCATCAGTGAGATGGCAGTCCTAGGTGGGGAGCAGTACTTC. Translating gives CAISEMAVLGGEQYF.

This clonotype was detected many times. V gene TRBV6-5 combines with J gene TRBJ1-1; possible D gene TRBD1, 6 bases. The V end lost 6 bases, the J end lost 0 bases, and 14 bases lay between the germline ends. The CDR3 sequence is 15 residues long. Germline V gene lookup returns CDR1 MNHEY and CDR2 SVGAGI. CDR3 nucleotides: TGTGCCAGCAGGGGACATCAGGCAATGAACACTGAAGCTTTCTTT. It is translated as CASRGHQAMNTEAFF.

This clonotype was detected many times. The chain carries TRBV28 and TRBJ2-7, with D uncertain. There are 14 residues in the CDR3. Germline-derived CDR1 and CDR2 are MDHEN and SYDVKM. V was clipped by 3 bases and J by 4 bases, with 13 bases between them. In DNA, the CDR3 is TGTGCCAGCAGTTTTAGAGGACGACGTTACGAGCAGTACTTC. Protein sequence: CASSFRGRRYEQYF.